The present TCR beta chain was sequenced within a study of cytomegalovirus exposure and HLA in healthy donors. Study results and caveats: With later analysis, a missense DCLRE1C variant became linked to TCR beta V- and J-gene trimming.

The PCR contained 60 Vbeta and 13 Jbeta primers. Sequencing was performed with immunoSEQ multiplex PCR; in TCRdb, only in-frame clones are kept and a portion is missing. The table includes around 190,000 clones, around 75% detected once. As concerns this clone: The antigen remains undetermined.

Sequenced material: PBMCs. The source is a woman in her forties or fifties in good health and CMV-seronegative.

The CDR3 region has the DNA TGTGCCAGCAGCTTTTCACAGGGTCCAACTGGAAACACCATATATTTT. It translates to CASSFSQGPTGNTIYF. The chain recombines TRBV7-2 with TRBJ1-3, with D possibly matching TRBD1 (6 bases). There are 16 residues in the CDR3. CDR1 and CDR2 from the germline V gene are SGHTA and FQGNSA. The V end was cut by 3 bases, the J end by 2 bases, with 14 bases between.